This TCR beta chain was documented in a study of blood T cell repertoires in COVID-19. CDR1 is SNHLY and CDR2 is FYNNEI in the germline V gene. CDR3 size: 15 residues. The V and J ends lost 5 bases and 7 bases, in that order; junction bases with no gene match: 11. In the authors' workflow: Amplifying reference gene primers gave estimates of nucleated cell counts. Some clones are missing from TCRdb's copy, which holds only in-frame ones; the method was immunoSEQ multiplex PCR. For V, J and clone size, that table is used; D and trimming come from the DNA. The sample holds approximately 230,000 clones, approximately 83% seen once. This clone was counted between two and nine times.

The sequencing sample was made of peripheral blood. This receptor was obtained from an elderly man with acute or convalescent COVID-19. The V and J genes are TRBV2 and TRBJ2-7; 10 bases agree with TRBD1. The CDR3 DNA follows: TGTGCCAGCAGTCCCGGGACAGGGGCCCTTTCGGAGCAGTACTTC. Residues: CASSPGTGALSEQYF.